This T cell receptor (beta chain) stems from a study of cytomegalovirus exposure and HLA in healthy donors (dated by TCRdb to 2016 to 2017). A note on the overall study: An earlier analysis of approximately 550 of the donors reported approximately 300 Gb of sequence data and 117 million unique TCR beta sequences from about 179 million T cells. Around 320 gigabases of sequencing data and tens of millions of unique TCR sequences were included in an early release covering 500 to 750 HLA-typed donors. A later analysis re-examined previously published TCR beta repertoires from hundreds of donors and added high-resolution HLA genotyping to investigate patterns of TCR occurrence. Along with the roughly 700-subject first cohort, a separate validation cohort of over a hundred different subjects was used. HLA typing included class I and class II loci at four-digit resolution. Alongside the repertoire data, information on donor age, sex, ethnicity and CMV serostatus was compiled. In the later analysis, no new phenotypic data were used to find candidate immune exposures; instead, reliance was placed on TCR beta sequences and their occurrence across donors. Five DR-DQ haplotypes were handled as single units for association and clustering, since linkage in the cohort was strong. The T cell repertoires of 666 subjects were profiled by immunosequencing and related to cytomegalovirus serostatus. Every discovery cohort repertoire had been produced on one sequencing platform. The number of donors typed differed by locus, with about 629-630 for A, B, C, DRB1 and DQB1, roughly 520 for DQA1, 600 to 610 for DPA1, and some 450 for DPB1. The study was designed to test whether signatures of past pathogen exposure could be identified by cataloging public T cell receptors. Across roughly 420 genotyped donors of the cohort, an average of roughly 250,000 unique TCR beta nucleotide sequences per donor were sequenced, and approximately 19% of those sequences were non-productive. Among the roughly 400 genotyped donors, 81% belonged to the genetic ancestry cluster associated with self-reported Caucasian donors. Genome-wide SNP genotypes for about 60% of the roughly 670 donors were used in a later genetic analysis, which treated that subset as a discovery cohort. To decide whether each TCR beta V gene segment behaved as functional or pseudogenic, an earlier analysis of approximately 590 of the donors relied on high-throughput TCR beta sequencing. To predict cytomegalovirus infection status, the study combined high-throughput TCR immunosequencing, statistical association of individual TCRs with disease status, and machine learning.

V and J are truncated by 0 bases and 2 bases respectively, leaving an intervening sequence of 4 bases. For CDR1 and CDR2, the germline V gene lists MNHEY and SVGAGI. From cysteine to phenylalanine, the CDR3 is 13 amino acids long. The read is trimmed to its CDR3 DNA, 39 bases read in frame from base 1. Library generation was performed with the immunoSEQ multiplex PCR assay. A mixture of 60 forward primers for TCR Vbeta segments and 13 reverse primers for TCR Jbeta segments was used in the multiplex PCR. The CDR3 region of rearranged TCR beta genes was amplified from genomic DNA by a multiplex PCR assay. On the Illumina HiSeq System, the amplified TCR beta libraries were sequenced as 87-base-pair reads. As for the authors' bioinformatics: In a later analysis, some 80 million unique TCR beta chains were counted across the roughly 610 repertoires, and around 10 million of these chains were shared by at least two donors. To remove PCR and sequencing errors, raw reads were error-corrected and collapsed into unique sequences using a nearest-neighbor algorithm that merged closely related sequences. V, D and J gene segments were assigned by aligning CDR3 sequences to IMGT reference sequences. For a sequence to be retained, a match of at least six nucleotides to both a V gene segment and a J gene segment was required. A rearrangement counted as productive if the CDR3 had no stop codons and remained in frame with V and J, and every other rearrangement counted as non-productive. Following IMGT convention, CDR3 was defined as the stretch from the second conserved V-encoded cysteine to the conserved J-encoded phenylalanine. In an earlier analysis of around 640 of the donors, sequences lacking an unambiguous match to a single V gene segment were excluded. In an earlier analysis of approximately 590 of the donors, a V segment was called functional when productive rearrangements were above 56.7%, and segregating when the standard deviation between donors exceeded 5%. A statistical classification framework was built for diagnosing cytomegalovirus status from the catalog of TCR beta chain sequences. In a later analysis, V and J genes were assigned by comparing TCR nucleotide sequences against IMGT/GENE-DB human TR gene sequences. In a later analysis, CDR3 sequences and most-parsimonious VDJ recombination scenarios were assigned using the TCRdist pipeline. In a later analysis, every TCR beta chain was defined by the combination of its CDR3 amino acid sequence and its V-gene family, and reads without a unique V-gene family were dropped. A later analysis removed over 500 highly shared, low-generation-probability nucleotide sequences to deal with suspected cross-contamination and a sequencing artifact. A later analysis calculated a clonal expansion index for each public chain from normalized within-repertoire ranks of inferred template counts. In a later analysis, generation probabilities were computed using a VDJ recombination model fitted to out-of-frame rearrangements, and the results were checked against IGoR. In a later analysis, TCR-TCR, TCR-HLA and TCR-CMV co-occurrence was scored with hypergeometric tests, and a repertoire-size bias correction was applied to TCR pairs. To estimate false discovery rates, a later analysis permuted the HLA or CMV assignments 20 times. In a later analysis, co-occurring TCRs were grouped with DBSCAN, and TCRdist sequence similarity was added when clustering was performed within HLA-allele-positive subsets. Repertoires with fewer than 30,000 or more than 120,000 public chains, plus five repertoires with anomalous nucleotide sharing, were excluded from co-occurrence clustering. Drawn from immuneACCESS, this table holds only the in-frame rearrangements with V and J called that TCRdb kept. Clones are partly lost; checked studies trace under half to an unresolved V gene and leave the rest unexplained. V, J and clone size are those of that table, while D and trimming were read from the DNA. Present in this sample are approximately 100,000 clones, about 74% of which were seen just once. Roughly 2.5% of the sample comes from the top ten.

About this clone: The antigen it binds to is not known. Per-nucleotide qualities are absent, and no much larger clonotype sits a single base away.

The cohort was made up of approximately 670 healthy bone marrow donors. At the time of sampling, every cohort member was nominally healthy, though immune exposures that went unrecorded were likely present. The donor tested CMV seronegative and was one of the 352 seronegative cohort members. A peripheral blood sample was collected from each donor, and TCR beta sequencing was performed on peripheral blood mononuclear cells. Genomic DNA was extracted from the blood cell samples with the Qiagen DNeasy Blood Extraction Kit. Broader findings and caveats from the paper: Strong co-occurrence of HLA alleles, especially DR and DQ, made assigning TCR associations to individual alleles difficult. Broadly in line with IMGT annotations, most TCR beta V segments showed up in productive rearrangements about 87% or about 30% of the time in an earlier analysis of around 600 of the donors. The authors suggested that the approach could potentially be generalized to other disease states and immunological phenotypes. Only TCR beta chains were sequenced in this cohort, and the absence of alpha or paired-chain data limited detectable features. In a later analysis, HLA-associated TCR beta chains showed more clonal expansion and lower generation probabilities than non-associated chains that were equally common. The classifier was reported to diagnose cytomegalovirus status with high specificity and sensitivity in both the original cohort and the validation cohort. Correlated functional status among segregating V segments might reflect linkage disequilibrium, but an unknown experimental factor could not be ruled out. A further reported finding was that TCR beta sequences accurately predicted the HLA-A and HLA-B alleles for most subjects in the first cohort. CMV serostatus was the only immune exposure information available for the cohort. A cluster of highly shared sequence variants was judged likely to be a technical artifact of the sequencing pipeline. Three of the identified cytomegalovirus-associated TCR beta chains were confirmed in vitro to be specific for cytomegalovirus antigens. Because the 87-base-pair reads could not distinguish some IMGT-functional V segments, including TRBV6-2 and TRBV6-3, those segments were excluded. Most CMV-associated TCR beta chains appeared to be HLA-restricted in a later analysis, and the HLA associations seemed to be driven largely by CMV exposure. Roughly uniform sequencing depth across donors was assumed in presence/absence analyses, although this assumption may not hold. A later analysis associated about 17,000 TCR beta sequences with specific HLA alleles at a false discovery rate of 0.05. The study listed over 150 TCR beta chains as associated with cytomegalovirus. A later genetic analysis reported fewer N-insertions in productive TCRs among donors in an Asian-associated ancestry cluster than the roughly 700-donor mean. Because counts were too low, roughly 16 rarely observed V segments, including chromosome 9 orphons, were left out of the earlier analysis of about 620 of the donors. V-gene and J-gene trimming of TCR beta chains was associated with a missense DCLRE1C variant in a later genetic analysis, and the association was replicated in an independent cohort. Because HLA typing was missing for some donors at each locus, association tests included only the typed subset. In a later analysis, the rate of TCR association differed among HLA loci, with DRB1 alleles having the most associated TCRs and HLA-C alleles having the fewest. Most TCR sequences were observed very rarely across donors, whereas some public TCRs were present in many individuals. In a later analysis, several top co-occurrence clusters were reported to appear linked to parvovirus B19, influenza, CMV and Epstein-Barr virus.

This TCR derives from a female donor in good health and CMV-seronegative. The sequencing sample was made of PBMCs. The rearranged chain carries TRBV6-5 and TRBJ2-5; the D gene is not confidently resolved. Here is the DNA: TGTGCCAGCAGTTACTCGCTACAAGAGACCCAGTACTTC. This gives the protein CASSYSLQETQYF.